This TCR beta chain originates from a study of T cells in Graves' hyperthyroidism and ophthalmopathy. Study results and caveats: The model made its ophthalmopathy prediction, and onset followed a median 6.5 months later. Within blood appeared most thyroid clonotypes that had expanded above 0.001.

This clonotype was recorded many times. Its antigen is still unknown. Amplified TCR beta CDR3 regions came from RNA transcripts. First-round RT-PCR of the TCR CDR3 relied on the HTBI primer set. A single record per CDR3 protein comes from TCRdb applying MiXCR to the multiplex PCR reads. This sample has about 180,000 distinct CDR3 sequences, with 17% found just once. V lost 4 bases, J lost 6 bases, and 15 bases lay in between. The V gene's germline CDR1 is MNHEY and CDR2 SVGAGI. The CDR3 loop spans 15 amino acids. The TCR sequence derives from a woman between 50 and 59 years old with Graves' hyperthyroidism. The rearrangement joins TRBV6-5 to TRBJ2-2; the D gene is possibly TRBD1 (5 bases). The sequencing input was blood. DNA for the CDR3: TGTGCCAGCAGTTCTCACTACAGACAGCCCGGGGAGCTGTTTTTT. Its protein is CASSSHYRQPGELFF.